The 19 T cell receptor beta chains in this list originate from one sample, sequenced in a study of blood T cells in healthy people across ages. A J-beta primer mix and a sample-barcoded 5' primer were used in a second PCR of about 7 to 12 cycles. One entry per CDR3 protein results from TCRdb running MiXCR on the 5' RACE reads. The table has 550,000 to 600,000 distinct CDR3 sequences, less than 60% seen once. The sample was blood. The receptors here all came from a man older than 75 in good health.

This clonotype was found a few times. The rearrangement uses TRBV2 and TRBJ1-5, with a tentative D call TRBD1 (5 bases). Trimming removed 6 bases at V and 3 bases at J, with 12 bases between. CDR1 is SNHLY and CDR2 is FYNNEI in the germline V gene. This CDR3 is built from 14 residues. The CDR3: CASRAGQTNQPQHF. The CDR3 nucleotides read TGTGCCAGCAGGGCCGGACAAACCAATCAGCCCCAGCATTTT.

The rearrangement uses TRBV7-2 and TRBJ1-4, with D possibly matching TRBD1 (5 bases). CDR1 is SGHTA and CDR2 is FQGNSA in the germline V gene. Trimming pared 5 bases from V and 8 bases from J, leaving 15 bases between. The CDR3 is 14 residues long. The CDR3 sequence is CASSKDGAVEKLFF. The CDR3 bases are TGTGCCAGCAGCAAAGACGGGGCGGTGGAAAAACTGTTTTTT.

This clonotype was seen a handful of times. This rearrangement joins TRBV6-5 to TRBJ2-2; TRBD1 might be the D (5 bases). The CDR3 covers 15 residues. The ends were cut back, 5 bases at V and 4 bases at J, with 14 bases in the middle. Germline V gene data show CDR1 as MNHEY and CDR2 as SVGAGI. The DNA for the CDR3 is TGTGCCAGCAGTGCGGAAGGGGCCGGCACCGGGGAGCTGTTTTTT. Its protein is CASSAEGAGTGELFF.

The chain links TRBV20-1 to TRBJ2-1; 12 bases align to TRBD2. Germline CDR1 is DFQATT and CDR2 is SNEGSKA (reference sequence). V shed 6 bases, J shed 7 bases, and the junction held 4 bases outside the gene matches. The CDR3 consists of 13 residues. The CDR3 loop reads CSARTSGANEQFF. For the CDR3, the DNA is TGCAGTGCACGGACTAGCGGGGCAAATGAGCAGTTCTTC.

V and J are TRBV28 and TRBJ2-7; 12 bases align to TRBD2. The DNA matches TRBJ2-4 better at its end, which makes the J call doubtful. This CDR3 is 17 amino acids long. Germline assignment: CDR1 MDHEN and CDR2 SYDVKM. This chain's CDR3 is CASSLWTSGSSRDIQYF. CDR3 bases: TGTGCCAGCAGTTTATGGACTAGCGGGAGTTCGAGGGACATTCAGTACTTC.

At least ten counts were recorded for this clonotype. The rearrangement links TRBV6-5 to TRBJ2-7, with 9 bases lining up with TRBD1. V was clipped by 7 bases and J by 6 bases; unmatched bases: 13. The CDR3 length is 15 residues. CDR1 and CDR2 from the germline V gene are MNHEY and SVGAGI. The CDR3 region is CASTPPGQGSSEQYF. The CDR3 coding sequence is TGTGCCAGCACACCTCCGGGACAGGGTTCTTCCGAGCAGTACTTC.

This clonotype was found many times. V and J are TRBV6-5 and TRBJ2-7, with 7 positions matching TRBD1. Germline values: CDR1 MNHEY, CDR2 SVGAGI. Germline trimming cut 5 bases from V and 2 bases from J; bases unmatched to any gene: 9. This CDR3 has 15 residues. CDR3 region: CASSIPDRVPYEQYF. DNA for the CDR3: TGTGCCAGCAGTATACCAGACAGGGTTCCCTACGAGCAGTACTTC.

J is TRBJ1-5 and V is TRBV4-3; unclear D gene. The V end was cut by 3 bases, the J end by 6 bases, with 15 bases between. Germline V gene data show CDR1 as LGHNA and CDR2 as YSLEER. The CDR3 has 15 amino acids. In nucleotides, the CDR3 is TGCGCCAGCAGCCAGAATTCCGGGTTTGGTCAGCCCCAGCATTTT. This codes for CASSQNSGFGQPQHF.

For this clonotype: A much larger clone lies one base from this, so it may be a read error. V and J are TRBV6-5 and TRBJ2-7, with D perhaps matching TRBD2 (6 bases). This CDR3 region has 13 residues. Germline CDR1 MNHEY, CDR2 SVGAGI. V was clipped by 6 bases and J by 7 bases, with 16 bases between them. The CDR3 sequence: CASSSALGGEQYF. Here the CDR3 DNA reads TGTGCCAGCAGCAGTGCCCTCGGGGGTGAGCAGTACTTC.

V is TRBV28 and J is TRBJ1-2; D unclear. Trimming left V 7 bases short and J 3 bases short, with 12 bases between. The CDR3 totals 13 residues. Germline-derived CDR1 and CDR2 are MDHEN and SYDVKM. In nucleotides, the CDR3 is TGTGCCAGCATTGTGAGTGGGCACTATGGCTACACCTTC. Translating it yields CASIVSGHYGYTF.

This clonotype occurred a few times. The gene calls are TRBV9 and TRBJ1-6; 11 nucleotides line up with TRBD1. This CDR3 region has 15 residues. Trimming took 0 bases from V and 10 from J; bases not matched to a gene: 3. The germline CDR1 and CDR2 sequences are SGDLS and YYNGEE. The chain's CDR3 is CASSVEWTGGSPLHF. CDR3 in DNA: TGTGCCAGCAGCGTAGAATGGACAGGGGGCTCACCCCTCCACTTT.

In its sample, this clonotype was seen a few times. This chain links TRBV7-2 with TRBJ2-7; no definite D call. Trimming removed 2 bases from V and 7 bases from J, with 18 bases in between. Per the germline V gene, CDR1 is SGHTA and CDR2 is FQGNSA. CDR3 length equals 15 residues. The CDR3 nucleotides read TGTGCCAGCAGCTTAACCCCAATGGGTCCTCAAGAGCAGTACTTC. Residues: CASSLTPMGPQEQYF.

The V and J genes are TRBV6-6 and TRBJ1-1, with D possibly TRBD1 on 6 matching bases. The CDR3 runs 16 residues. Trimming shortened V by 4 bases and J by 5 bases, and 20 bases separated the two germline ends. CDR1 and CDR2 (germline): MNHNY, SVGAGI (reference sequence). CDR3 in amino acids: CASSSTRRGRDTEAFF. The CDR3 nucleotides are TGTGCCAGCAGTTCCACCAGACGGGGGCGAGATACTGAAGCTTTCTTT.

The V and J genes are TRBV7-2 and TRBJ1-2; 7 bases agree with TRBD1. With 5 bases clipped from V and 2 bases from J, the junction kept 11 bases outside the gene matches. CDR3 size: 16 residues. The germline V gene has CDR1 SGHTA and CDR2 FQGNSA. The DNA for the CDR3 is TGTGCCAGCAGCCCACCTGGACAGGCGTCCAACTATGGCTACACCTTC. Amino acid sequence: CASSPPGQASNYGYTF.

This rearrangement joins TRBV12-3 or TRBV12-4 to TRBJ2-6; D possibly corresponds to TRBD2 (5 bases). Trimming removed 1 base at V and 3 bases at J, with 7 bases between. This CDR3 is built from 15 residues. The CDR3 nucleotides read TGTGCCAGCAGTTTAGTGCGGGTTGGGGCCAACGTCCTGACTTTC. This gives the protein CASSLVRVGANVLTF.

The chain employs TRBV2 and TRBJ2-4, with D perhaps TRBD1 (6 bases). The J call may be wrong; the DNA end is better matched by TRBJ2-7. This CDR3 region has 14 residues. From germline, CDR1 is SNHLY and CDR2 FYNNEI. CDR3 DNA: TGTGCCAGCAGTGAAACAGGCAGGGGACGCGAGCAGTACTTC. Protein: CASSETGRGREQYF.

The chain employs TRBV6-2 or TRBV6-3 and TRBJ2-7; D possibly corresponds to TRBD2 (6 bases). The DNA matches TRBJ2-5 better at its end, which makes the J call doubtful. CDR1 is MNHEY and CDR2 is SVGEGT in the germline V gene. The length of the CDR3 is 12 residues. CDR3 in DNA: TGTGCCAGCAGAGGGACTGGATTGACCCAGTACTTC. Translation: CASRGTGLTQYF.

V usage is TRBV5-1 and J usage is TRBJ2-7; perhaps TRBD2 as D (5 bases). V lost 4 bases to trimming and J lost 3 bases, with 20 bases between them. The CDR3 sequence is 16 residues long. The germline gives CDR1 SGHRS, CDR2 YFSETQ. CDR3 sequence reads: CASSPNGPGGVYEQYF. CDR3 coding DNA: TGCGCCAGCAGCCCCAATGGTCCCGGAGGAGTCTACGAGCAGTACTTC.

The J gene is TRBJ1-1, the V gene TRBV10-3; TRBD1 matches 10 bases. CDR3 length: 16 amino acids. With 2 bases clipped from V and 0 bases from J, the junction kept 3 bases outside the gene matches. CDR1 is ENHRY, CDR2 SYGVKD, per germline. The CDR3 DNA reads TGTGCCATCAGTGAGCGGGACAGGGGAATGAACACTGAAGCTTTCTTT. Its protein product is CAISERDRGMNTEAFF.